A selection of T cell receptor beta chains follows, all from one sample in a study of blood T cell repertoires in COVID-19. Some clones are missing from TCRdb's copy, which holds only in-frame ones; the method was immunoSEQ multiplex PCR. This sample yields about 220,000 clones, of which around 82% are seen a single time; 3% belongs to the top ten. What was sequenced was peripheral blood. These receptors originate from a woman in her thirties who had recovered from COVID-19. The CDR3 runs from the conserved cysteine through the conserved F or W. D genes are given only for firm matches. Clone sizes are given selectively: once, few, many, or a class where the clone is expanded.

v_call	j_call	d_call	clone_size	cdr3_nt	cdr3_aa
TRBV12-5	TRBJ2-5	NA	once	TGTGCTAGTGGTCCTTATACCGGGACCCAGTACTTC	CASGPYTGTQYF
TRBV6-7	TRBJ2-5	TRBD1	NA	TGTGCCAGCAGTTACCCTGGACAGGGCATGGAGACCCAGTACTTC	CASSYPGQGMETQYF
TRBV7-6	TRBJ2-3	TRBD1	NA	TGTGCCAGCAGCTATATGCCCTGGACAGGGGGCCTATCAGATACGCAGTATTTT	CASSYMPWTGGLSDTQYF
TRBV28	TRBJ2-7	NA	few	TGTGCCAGCAGCCTAGTACACAGGGACTACGAGCAGTACTTC	CASSLVHRDYEQYF
TRBV28	TRBJ2-1	TRBD2	NA	TGTGCCAGCAGTTTAAGGTGGCTAGCGGGAGTTGGCTCCTACAATGAGCAGTTCTTC	CASSLRWLAGVGSYNEQFF
TRBV5-1	TRBJ2-1	NA	NA	TGCGCCAGCAGCAAGACAGGTGAGCAGTTCTTC	CASSKTGEQFF
TRBV29-1	TRBJ2-3	TRBD1	few	TGCAGCGTGGACAGGGCTTACACAGATACGCAGTATTTT	CSVDRAYTDTQYF
TRBV7-7	TRBJ2-1	NA	few	TGTGCTAGCAGCCCAGGGATCGACAATGAGCAGTTCTTC	CASSPGIDNEQFF
TRBV19	TRBJ1-2	NA	NA	TGTGCCAGTAGAGTCAGGGACTATGGCTACACCTTC	CASRVRDYGYTF
TRBV7-2	TRBJ2-5	NA	NA	TGTGCCAGCAGCTTGGGCGGAGGGCCGGAAGAGACCCAGTACTTC	CASSLGGGPEETQYF
TRBV28	TRBJ2-2	NA	NA	TGTGCCAGCAGTTTGCAGGGGAAAGCCACCGGGGAGCTGTTTTTT	CASSLQGKATGELFF
TRBV5-1	TRBJ2-7	NA	NA	TGCGCCAGCAGCTTGGCTCAGGGCGAGCAGTACTTC	CASSLAQGEQYF
TRBV7-2	TRBJ1-1	NA	NA	TGTGCCAGCAGCTACCGGACATCAACGACTGAAGCTTTCTTT	CASSYRTSTTEAFF
TRBV5-4	TRBJ1-1	NA	NA	TGTGCCAGCAGCCCGGGTGGGGCCAACACTGAAGCTTTCTTT	CASSPGGANTEAFF
TRBV5-1	TRBJ1-1	NA	few	TGCGCCAGCAGCCTGACAGCAAACACTGAAGCTTTCTTT	CASSLTANTEAFF
TRBV7-3	TRBJ1-1	NA	NA	TGTGCCAGCAGCCCGTACAAGAACACTGAAGCTTTCTTT	CASSPYKNTEAFF
TRBV10-2	TRBJ2-5	NA	once	TGCGCCAGCAGTGAGTCTTTGGGGGCCCAAGAGACCCAGTACTTC	CASSESLGAQETQYF
TRBV3-1/TRBV3-2	TRBJ2-7	TRBD2	NA	TGTGCCAGCAGCCGGACTAGCGGGAGGGACTCCTACGAGCAGTACTTC	CASSRTSGRDSYEQYF
TRBV18	TRBJ1-5	NA	NA	TGTGCCAGCTCACAAGGGGCGGATCAGCCCCAGCATTTT	CASSQGADQPQHF
TRBV9	TRBJ1-1	NA	NA	TGTGCCAGCAGCGCCGGTTTAAACGGGGAGAACACTGAAGCTTTCTTT	CASSAGLNGENTEAFF
TRBV18	TRBJ2-1	NA	NA	TGTGCCAGCTCACTCGGGACTTTTCCCCCTTACAATGAGCAGTTCTTC	CASSLGTFPPYNEQFF
TRBV6-7	TRBJ1-2	TRBD1	NA	TGTGCCAGCCAAGGGGCCGGGACAGGGCACTATGGCTATGGCTACACCTTC	CASQGAGTGHYGYGYTF
TRBV11-2	TRBJ1-4	NA	NA	TGTGCCAGCAGCTTAGCCCCAGGCGCTTACGGGGGTGAAAAACTGTTTTTT	CASSLAPGAYGGEKLFF
TRBV13	TRBJ2-7	NA	NA	TGTGCCAGCAGCTTACTGACAGACTACGAGCAGTACTTC	CASSLLTDYEQYF
TRBV5-1	TRBJ1-4	NA	NA	TGCGCCAGCAGCTTGCTGGGGGCTAATGAAAAATTGTTTTTT	CASSLLGANEKLFF
TRBV28	TRBJ2-7	NA	NA	TGTGCCAGCAACACTTGGGGAGGAGGGAGTCCCTACGAGCAGTACTTC	CASNTWGGGSPYEQYF
TRBV3-1/TRBV3-2	TRBJ2-3	TRBD2	NA	TGTGCCAGCAGCCCCTTAGCGGGAAGAGGCACAGATACGCAGTATTTT	CASSPLAGRGTDTQYF
TRBV7-6	TRBJ2-1	TRBD2	NA	TGTGCCAGCAGCCAACCGGGACTAGCGGGGGGAAGGAACAATGAGCAGTTCTTC	CASSQPGLAGGRNNEQFF
TRBV5-1	TRBJ2-1	NA	NA	TGCGCCAGCAGCTCGATGGGGAGCAATGAGCAGTTCTTC	CASSSMGSNEQFF
TRBV11-2	TRBJ2-2	NA	once	TGTGCCAGCAGCTCCAAAGCGACTGGGGAGCTGTTTTTT	CASSSKATGELFF
TRBV19	TRBJ1-1	NA	NA	TGTGCCAGTATCTCAATCGACAGGAACACTGAAGCTTTCTTT	CASISIDRNTEAFF
TRBV5-1	TRBJ2-3	TRBD2	NA	TGCGCCAGCAGCCCTGGTGGGCAGGGAGGGGTGGAGCAGTATTTT	CASSPGGQGGVEQYF
TRBV5-5	TRBJ2-5	TRBD2	NA	TGTGCCAGCAGCTTGTTGGCGGGAGTAGGAGAGACCCAGTACTTC	CASSLLAGVGETQYF
TRBV24-1	TRBJ1-5	NA	NA	TGTGCCACCAGTGATAGCGGGCCGAGCAATCAGCCCCAGCATTTT	CATSDSGPSNQPQHF
TRBV24-1	TRBJ2-2	TRBD1	NA	TGTGCCACCGTCGACAGGGCTTACACCGGGGAGCTGTTTTTT	CATVDRAYTGELFF
TRBV7-9	TRBJ2-1	NA	NA	TGTGCCAGCAGCTTATCGTCCAGACCCGGGTCTTTCGGCGAGCAGTTCTTC	CASSLSSRPGSFGEQFF
TRBV7-9	TRBJ2-7	NA	NA	TGTGCCAGCAGCTCCACCCTGGGTAGGAGCTCCTACGAGCAGTACTTC	CASSSTLGRSSYEQYF
TRBV9	TRBJ2-6	TRBD1	NA	TGTGCCAGCAGCGGGACAGGGGGCGACTCTGGGGCCAACGTCCTGACTTTC	CASSGTGGDSGANVLTF
TRBV28	TRBJ2-7	TRBD1	NA	TGTGCCAGCAGACCTTTGGGGACAGGGCCCTACGAGCAGTACTTC	CASRPLGTGPYEQYF
TRBV28	TRBJ2-5	NA	NA	TGTGCCAGCAGTTTACCCAGGGGGGCGGGAGGAGGCCAAGAGACCCAGTACTTC	CASSLPRGAGGGQETQYF
TRBV27	TRBJ2-2	TRBD2	NA	TGTGCCAGCAGTTTATCGATAGGACTAGCGGGAGTCCGCACCGGGGAGCTGTTTTTT	CASSLSIGLAGVRTGELFF
TRBV2	TRBJ2-3	TRBD1	NA	TGTGCCAGCAGTGAAAGGGACAGGCAGTATTTT	CASSERDRQYF
TRBV2	TRBJ2-6	TRBD1	once	TGTGCCAGCAGGACAGGGGGATCTGGGGCCAACGTCCTGACTTTC	CASRTGGSGANVLTF
TRBV10-3	TRBJ1-5	NA	NA	TGTGCCATCAGTGACGGGGACAATCAGCCCCAGCATTTT	CAISDGDNQPQHF
TRBV29-1	TRBJ2-5	TRBD2	NA	TGCAGCGTAGAGAAAGCGGGACGGGAGACCCAGTACTTC	CSVEKAGRETQYF
TRBV25-1	TRBJ2-5	NA	NA	TGTGCCAGCAGTGAATATAGCCCCCTGGGAGAGACCCAGTACTTC	CASSEYSPLGETQYF
TRBV24-1	TRBJ1-1	NA	NA	TGTGCCACCAGTGATGCAGGGCTCTACACTGAAGCTTTCTTT	CATSDAGLYTEAFF
TRBV5-1	TRBJ2-2	NA	few	TGCGCCAGCACCCTACAGGGTCCAATGACCGGGGAGCTGTTTTTT	CASTLQGPMTGELFF
TRBV10-2	TRBJ1-5	NA	once	TGCGCCAGCAGTGGAGGGCTCGGGAATCAGCCCCAGCATTTT	CASSGGLGNQPQHF
TRBV14	TRBJ1-1	NA	NA	TGTGCCAGCAGCCAAGACTGGGGGGACACTGAAGCTTTCTTT	CASSQDWGDTEAFF
TRBV27	TRBJ2-3	NA	once	TGTGCCAGCAGTTTACGGACAGCCGGAGATACGCAGTATTTT	CASSLRTAGDTQYF
TRBV6-5	TRBJ1-5	TRBD1	once	TGTGCCAGCAGTCCAAACAGGGGAAGAAATCAGCCCCAGCATTTT	CASSPNRGRNQPQHF
TRBV2	TRBJ1-5	NA	NA	TGTGCCAGCAGAGGAACAGGGACCAATCAGCCCCAGCATTTT	CASRGTGTNQPQHF
TRBV9	TRBJ1-3	NA	NA	TGTGCCAGCAGCGTAGACGGTTACTCTGGAAACACCATATATTTT	CASSVDGYSGNTIYF
TRBV20-1	TRBJ2-7	NA	NA	TGCAGTGCTAGTAGCCGAGTTGGGGCAGGGATCTACGAGCAGTACTTC	CSASSRVGAGIYEQYF
TRBV6-6	TRBJ2-7	NA	few	TGTGCCAGCAGCCTGAGCGGAGCCTACGAGCAGTACTTC	CASSLSGAYEQYF
TRBV19	TRBJ1-3	TRBD1	NA	TGTGCCAGTAGTATAGATGGCCAGGGGGCCATTGGAAACACCATATATTTT	CASSIDGQGAIGNTIYF